One and the same sample provided the 19 T cell receptor beta chains below, sequenced in a study of blood T cell repertoires in COVID-19. Generated by immunoSEQ multiplex PCR, the TCRdb table keeps only in-frame clones and is missing some. The data hold roughly 66,000 clones, with around 93% observed a single time. The sequenced sample was peripheral blood. These TCRs come from a human donor in a cohort sampled during active COVID-19.

This chain links TRBV1 with TRBJ1-6; the listed D gene, TRBD1, was not tested against the DNA. TRBV1 is marked as a pseudogene. The CDR3 consists of 15 residues. The CDR3 spells CTSSQGGTGPSPLHF. As DNA, the CDR3 is TGCACCAGCAGCCAAGGGGGGACAGGGCCTTCACCCCTCCACTTT.

The chain is built from TRBV24-1 and TRBJ2-1; a possible D gene is TRBD1 (7 bases). CDR3 length: 15 residues. V was shortened by 4 bases and J by 5 bases, with 14 bases between the two germline ends. Germline CDR1 KGHDR, CDR2 SFDVKD. CDR3 bases: TGTGCCACCAGTGACGCGGGACAGATTGACAATGAGCAGTTCTTC. This encodes CATSDAGQIDNEQFF.

The V gene is TRBV13, the J gene TRBJ2-7; D ambiguous. V was trimmed by 4 bases and J by 0 bases, leaving 10 bases between them. The germline gives CDR1 PRHDT, CDR2 FYEKMQ (reference sequence). This CDR3 contains 14 residues. CDR3 in DNA: TGTGCCAGCAGCTATACAACAAGCTCCTACGAGCAGTACTTC. It yields the protein CASSYTTSSYEQYF.

A few counts support this clone. The chain couples TRBV4-3 to TRBJ2-2; D may be TRBD1 (5 bases). This CDR3 contains 15 residues. The V and J ends lost 4 bases and 2 bases respectively, with 11 bases between them. The V gene's germline CDR1 is LGHNA and CDR2 YSLEER. The CDR3 DNA sequence: TGCGCCAGCAGCCCCGAGCAGGGAAACACCGGGGAGCTGTTTTTT. This encodes CASSPEQGNTGELFF.

V is TRBV18 and J is TRBJ2-7, with TRBD1 matching 7 bases. This CDR3 spans 13 amino acids. J lost 6 bases, V lost 6 bases, and 8 bases had no gene match. Germline assignment: CDR1 KGHSH and CDR2 LQKENI. CDR3 residues: CASSQTTGIEQYF. Here the CDR3 DNA reads TGTGCCAGCTCTCAAACGACAGGGATCGAGCAGTACTTC.

This chain joins TRBV28 and TRBJ1-1, with 7 bases identical to TRBD1. The CDR3 runs to 14 residues. Germline lookup yields CDR1 MDHEN and CDR2 SYDVKM. With 6 bases clipped from V and 4 bases from J, the junction kept 8 bases outside the gene matches. CDR3 residues: CASSPYRQGTEAFF. The CDR3 nucleotides read TGTGCCAGCAGCCCTTACCGACAGGGCACTGAAGCTTTCTTT. Variable domain in full (rest from reference TRBV28 and TRBJ1-1): DVKVTQSSRYLVKRTGEKVFLECVQDMDHENMFWYRQDPGLGLRLIYFSYDVKMKEKGDIPEGYSVSREKKERFSLILESASTNQTSMYLCASSPYRQGTEAFFGQGTRLTVV.

This clone occurred once. The gene calls are TRBV6-6 and TRBJ2-3, with TRBD2 as a possible D gene (6 bases). The V gene's germline CDR1 is MNHNY and CDR2 SVGAGI (reference sequence). This CDR3 is 14 amino acids long. Trimming pared 2 bases from V and 3 bases from J, leaving 9 bases between. The CDR3 spells CASSYGAGTDTQYF. The CDR3, as DNA: TGTGCCAGCAGTTACGGCGCGGGAACAGATACGCAGTATTTT.

The chain is built from TRBV6-6 and TRBJ1-2; D is possibly TRBD1 (5 bases). V was shortened by 5 bases and J by 9 bases, with 19 bases between the two germline ends. The CDR3 totals 14 residues. The germline V gene has CDR1 MNHNY and CDR2 SVGAGI (reference sequence). The CDR3 region is CASSDLNGQGRYTF. The CDR3 DNA follows: TGTGCCAGCAGTGACTTAAACGGTCAGGGCCGCTACACCTTC.

This rearrangement joins TRBV18 to TRBJ1-1; tentatively, D is TRBD1 (5 bases). This CDR3 has 17 residues. From germline, CDR1 is KGHSH and CDR2 LQKENI. V lost 3 bases, J lost 1 base, and 18 bases lay in between. The CDR3 reads CASSPLRFGDSNTEAFF. CDR3 DNA sequence: TGTGCCAGCTCACCGCTAAGGTTCGGGGACTCGAACACTGAAGCTTTCTTT.

V and J are TRBV4-1 and TRBJ2-5, with 8 nucleotides matching TRBD2. The CDR3 is made up of 15 amino acids. The ends lost 0 bases at V and 7 bases at J; junction bases unmatched: 7. From germline, CDR1 is MGHRA and CDR2 YSYEKL. The CDR3 reads CASSQDLTSVVTQYF. CDR3 coding DNA: TGCGCCAGCAGCCAAGATTTGACTAGCGTGGTGACCCAGTACTTC.

The chain recombines TRBV4-1 with TRBJ2-5; possibly TRBD2 for D (6 bases). The CDR3 contains 18 residues. Trimming removed 0 bases at V and 2 bases at J, with 19 bases between. Germline V gives CDR1 MGHRA, CDR2 YSYEKL. Here the CDR3 DNA reads TGCGCCAGCAGCCAAGATATGGGAAGGGTAGCGGAACAAGAGACCCAGTACTTC. Protein product: CASSQDMGRVAEQETQYF.

The genes are TRBV5-4 and TRBJ1-4; TRBD1 might be the D (6 bases). The CDR3 has 15 residues. Germline V gene data show CDR1 as SGHNT and CDR2 as YYREEE (reference sequence). V dropped 3 bases and J dropped 5 bases, with 14 bases sitting between them. CDR3 sequence reads: CASSSPGGGNEKLFF. CDR3 coding DNA: TGTGCCAGCAGCTCCCCGGGGGGGGGCAATGAAAAACTGTTTTTT.

V gene TRBV18 combines with J gene TRBJ2-7, with D possibly matching TRBD1 (5 bases). CDR3 size: 13 residues. The V and J ends lost 2 bases and 4 bases respectively, with 9 bases between them. Germline CDR1 reads KGHSH; CDR2 reads LQKENI. The CDR3 reads CASSPSQGYEQYF. CDR3 coding DNA: TGTGCCAGCTCACCAAGCCAGGGTTACGAGCAGTACTTC.

This clone has just one count. The chain combines TRBV14 with TRBJ2-1; 11 nucleotides align to TRBD2. Germline lookup yields CDR1 SGHDN and CDR2 FVKESK. The CDR3 contains 17 residues. J was trimmed by 0 bases and V by 4 bases; bases with no gene match: 5. The CDR3 reads CASSPLAGGSSYNEQFF. Here the CDR3 DNA reads TGTGCCAGCAGCCCCTTAGCGGGGGGGAGCTCCTACAATGAGCAGTTCTTC.

The chain is built from TRBV18 and TRBJ1-3; D gene uncertain. The V gene's germline CDR1 is KGHSH and CDR2 LQKENI. The V end lost 3 bases, the J end lost 4 bases, and 10 bases lay between the germline ends. This CDR3 is 14 amino acids long. The CDR3, as DNA: TGTGCCAGCTCACCTAGGCTGGAGGGAAACACCATATATTTT. As protein: CASSPRLEGNTIYF. Filled out from reference TRBV18 and TRBJ1-3, the complete variable domain reads NAGVMQNPRHLVRRRGQEARLRCSPMKGHSHVYWYRQLPEEGLKFMVYLQKENIIDESGMPKERFSAEFPKEGPSILRIQQVVRGDSAAYFCASSPRLEGNTIYFGEGSWLTVV.

The chain carries TRBV7-9 and TRBJ1-1; 8 bases agree with TRBD1. The CDR3 consists of 17 residues. J was trimmed by 1 base and V by 3 bases; bases with no gene match: 10. CDR1 is SEHNR and CDR2 is FQNEAQ in the germline V gene (reference sequence). CDR3 DNA: TGTGCCAGCAGCTTCAGCCCGGGACAGGCAGAGAACACTGAAGCTTTCTTT. Protein sequence: CASSFSPGQAENTEAFF.

The rearrangement uses TRBV7-9 and TRBJ1-1, with TRBD1 matching over 9 bases. This CDR3 is 17 amino acids long. From germline, CDR1 is SEHNR and CDR2 FQNEAQ (reference sequence). The junction had 13 bases not matched to a gene; V was cut back by 5 bases and J by 3 bases. CDR3 DNA: TGTGCCAGCAGCCCACGGGGTGACAGGGGGACCCACACTGAAGCTTTCTTT. It codes for CASSPRGDRGTHTEAFF.

The DNA of the CDR3 is TGTGCCAGCAGATTGACAGGGGGAGTCTCCGGGGAGCTGTTTTTT. It encodes CASRLTGGVSGELFF. The gene calls are TRBV6-5 and TRBJ2-2; 9 bases are shared with TRBD1. The V segment lost 6 bases and the J segment 6 bases; nucleotides outside the gene matches: 8. The germline CDR1 and CDR2 sequences are MNHEY and SVGAGI. CDR3 length: 15 amino acids.

The chain is built from TRBV6-5 and TRBJ1-2, with D maybe TRBD1 (5 bases). The ends were cut back, 6 bases at V and 1 base at J, with 15 bases in the middle. There are 15 residues in the CDR3. Per the germline V gene, CDR1 is MNHEY and CDR2 is SVGAGI. CDR3 nucleotides: TGTGCCAGCAGATACCGCATGACAGATAACTATGGCTACACCTTC. Protein: CASRYRMTDNYGYTF.